This TCR beta chain was recorded in a study of blood T cells in healthy people across ages. Turning to the study itself: Through template switching, about one barcoded beta molecule was captured per two T cells, as measured in model experiments.

Study conclusions and caveats: More naive CD4+ cells and higher diversity were found in long-lived than in aged donors. Getting older went along with TCR beta diversity per million T cells dropping roughly linearly. Considered underestimates were the diversity estimates obtained from one million T cells.

A J-beta primer mix and a sample-barcoded 5' primer were used in a second PCR of about 7 to 11 cycles. TCRdb independently ran MiXCR on the 5' RACE reads; one entry per CDR3 protein. The repertoire consists of about 680,000 distinct CDR3 sequences, with about 52% occurring once and the leading ten covering about a third. In regard to this clonotype: What it binds is unknown.

The sequence was collected from a woman aged 55-70 years in good health. Material: blood.

CDR3 coding DNA: TGTGCCAGCAGCCAAGTTTCAAATGAGCAGTTCTTC. Its protein is CASSQVSNEQFF. The V call is TRBV3-1, the J call TRBJ2-1; D not resolved. This CDR3 is 12 amino acids long. Germline V gene data show CDR1 as LGHDT and CDR2 as YNNKEL (reference sequence). Trimming stripped 1 base from V and 7 bases from J, with 5 bases between.